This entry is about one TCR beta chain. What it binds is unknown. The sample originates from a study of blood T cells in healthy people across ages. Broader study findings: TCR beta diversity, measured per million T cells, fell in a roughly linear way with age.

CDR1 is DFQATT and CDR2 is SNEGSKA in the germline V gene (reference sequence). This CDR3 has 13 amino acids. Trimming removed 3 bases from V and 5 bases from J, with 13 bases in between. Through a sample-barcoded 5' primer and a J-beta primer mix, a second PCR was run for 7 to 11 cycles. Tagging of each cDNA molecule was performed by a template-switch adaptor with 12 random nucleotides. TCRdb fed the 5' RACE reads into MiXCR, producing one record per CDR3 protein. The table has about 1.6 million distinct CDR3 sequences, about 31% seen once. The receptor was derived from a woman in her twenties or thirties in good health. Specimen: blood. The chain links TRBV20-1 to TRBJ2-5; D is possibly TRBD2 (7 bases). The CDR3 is CSARTGGYETQYF. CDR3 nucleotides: TGCAGTGCTAGGACGGGGGGCTACGAGACCCAGTACTTC.